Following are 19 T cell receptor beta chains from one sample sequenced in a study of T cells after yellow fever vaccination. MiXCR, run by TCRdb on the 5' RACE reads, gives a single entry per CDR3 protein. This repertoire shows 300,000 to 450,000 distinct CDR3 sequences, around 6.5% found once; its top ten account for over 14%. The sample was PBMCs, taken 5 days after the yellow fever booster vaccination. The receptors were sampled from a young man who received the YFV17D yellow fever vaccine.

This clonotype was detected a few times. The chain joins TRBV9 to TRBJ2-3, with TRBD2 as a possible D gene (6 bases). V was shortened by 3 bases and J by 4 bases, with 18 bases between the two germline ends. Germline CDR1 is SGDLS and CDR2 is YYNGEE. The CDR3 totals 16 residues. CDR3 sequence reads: CASSDPSVTGADTQYF. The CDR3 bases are TGTGCCAGCAGCGATCCTAGCGTGACGGGAGCAGATACGCAGTATTTT.

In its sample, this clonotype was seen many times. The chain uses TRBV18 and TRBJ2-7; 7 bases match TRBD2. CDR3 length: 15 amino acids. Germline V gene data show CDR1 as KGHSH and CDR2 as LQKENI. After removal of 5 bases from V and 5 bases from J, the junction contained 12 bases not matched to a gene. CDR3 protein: CASSALAEKGNEQYF. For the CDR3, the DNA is TGTGCCAGCTCAGCCCTAGCGGAAAAGGGGAACGAGCAGTACTTC.

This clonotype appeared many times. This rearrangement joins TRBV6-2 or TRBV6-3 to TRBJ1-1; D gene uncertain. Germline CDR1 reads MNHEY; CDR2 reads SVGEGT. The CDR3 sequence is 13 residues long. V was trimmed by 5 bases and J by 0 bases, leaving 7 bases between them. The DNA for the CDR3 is TGTGCCAGCAGTCCATCAATGAACACTGAAGCTTTCTTT. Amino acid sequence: CASSPSMNTEAFF.

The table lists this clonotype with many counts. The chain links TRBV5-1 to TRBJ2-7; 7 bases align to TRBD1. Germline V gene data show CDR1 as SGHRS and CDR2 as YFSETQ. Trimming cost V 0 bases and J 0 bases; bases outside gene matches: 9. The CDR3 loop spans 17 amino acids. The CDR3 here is CASSLEQGQRSSYEQYF. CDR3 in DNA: TGCGCCAGCAGCTTGGAACAGGGACAGCGGAGCTCCTACGAGCAGTACTTC. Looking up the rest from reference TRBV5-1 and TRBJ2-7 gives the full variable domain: KAGVTQTPRYLIKTRGQQVTLSCSPISGHRSVSWYQQTPGQGLQFLFEYFSETQRNKGNFPGRFSGRQFSNSRSEMNVSTLELGDSALYLCASSLEQGQRSSYEQYFGPGTRLTVT.

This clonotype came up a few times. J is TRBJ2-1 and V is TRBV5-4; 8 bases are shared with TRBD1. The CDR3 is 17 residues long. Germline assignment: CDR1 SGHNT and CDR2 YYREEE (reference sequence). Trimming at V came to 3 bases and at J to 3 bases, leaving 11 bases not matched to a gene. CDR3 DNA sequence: TGTGCCAGCAGCTCGGGAAAGGACAGGGCAGGCTACAATGAGCAGTTCTTC. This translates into CASSSGKDRAGYNEQFF.

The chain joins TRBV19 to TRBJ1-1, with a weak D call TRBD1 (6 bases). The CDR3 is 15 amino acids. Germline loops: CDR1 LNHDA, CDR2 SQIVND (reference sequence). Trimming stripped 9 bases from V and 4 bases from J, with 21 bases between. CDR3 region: CARIGQNGDCTEAFF. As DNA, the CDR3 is TGTGCCAGGATAGGACAGAATGGGGATTGCACTGAAGCTTTCTTT. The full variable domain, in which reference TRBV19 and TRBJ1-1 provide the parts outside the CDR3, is DGGITQSPKYLFRKEGQNVTLSCEQNLNHDAMYWYRQDPGQGLRLIYYSQIVNDFQKGDIAEGYSVSREKKESFPLTVTSAQKNPTAFYLCARIGQNGDCTEAFFGQGTRLTVV.

The CDR3 DNA follows: TGTGCCAGCAGTATCCGGGACAGGGGGATTGCTTTCTTT. This codes for CASSIRDRGIAFF. J is TRBJ1-1 and V is TRBV25-1; 11 positions agree with TRBD1. With 5 bases clipped from V and 11 bases from J, the junction kept 7 bases outside the gene matches. In germline, CDR1 is MGHDK, CDR2 SYGVNS. The CDR3 is 13 amino acids.

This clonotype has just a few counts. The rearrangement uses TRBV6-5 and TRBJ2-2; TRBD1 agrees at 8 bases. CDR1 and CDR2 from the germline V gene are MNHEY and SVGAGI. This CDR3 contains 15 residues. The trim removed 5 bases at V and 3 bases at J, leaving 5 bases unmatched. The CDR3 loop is CASSPTGADTGELFF. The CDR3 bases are TGTGCCAGCAGTCCGACAGGGGCGGACACCGGGGAGCTGTTTTTT.

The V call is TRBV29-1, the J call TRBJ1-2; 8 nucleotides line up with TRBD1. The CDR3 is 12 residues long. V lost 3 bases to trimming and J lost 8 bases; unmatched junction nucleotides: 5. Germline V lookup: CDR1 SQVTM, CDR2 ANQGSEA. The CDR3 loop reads CSVDQGARGYTF. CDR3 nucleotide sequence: TGCAGCGTTGATCAGGGGGCGCGGGGCTACACCTTC.

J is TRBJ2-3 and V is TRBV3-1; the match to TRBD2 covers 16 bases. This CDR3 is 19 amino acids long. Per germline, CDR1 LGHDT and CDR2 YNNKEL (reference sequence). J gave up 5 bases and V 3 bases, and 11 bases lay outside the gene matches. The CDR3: CASSHLPGTSGRARDTQYF. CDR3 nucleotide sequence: TGTGCCAGCAGCCACCTTCCCGGGACTAGCGGGAGGGCCAGAGATACGCAGTATTTT.

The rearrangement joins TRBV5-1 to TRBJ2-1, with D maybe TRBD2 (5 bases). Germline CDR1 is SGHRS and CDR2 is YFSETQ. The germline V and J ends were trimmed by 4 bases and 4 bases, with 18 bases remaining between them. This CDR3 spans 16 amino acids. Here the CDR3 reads CASSREGGERYNEQFF. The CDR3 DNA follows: TGCGCCAGCAGCCGAGAGGGCGGCGAGCGATACAATGAGCAGTTCTTC.

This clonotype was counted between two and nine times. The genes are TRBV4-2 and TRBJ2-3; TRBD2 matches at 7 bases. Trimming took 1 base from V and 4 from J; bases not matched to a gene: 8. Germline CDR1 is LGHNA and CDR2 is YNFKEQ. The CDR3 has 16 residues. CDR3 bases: TGTGCCAGCAGCCAAGCGGCGGGAGAGATCGCAGATACGCAGTATTTT. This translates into CASSQAAGEIADTQYF.

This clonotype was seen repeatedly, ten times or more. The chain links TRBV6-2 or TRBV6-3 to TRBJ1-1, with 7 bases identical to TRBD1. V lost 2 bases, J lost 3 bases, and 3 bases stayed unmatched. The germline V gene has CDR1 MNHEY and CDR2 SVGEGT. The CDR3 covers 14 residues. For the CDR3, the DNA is TGTGCCAGCAGTTACCCACAGGGGTACACTGAAGCTTTCTTT. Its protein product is CASSYPQGYTEAFF.

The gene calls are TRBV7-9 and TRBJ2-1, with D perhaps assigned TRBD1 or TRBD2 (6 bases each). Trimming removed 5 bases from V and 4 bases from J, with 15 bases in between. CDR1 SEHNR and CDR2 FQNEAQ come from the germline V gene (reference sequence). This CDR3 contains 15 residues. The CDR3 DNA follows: TGTGCCAGCAGCCTCTGGAGGGACAAGTACAATGAGCAGTTCTTC. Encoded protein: CASSLWRDKYNEQFF.

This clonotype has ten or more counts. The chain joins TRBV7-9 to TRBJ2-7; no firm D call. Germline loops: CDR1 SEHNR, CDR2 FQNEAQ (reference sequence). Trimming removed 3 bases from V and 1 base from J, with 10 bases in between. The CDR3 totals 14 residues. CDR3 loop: CASSFVSVSYEQYF. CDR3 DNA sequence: TGTGCCAGCAGCTTTGTTAGTGTGTCCTACGAGCAGTACTTC.

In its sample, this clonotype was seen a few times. Written as DNA, the CDR3 is TGTGCCAGCAGTTTATACCCCCCCGGAGGGGAGCTGTTTTTT. As protein: CASSLYPPGGELFF. The rearrangement joins TRBV28 to TRBJ2-2; D unresolved. The CDR3 is 14 amino acids. V was trimmed by 1 base and J by 8 bases, leaving 11 bases between them. Germline assignment: CDR1 MDHEN and CDR2 SYDVKM. Full variable domain (rest looked up from reference TRBV28 and TRBJ2-2): DVKVTQSSRYLVKRTGEKVFLECVQDMDHENMFWYRQDPGLGLRLIYFSYDVKMKEKGDIPEGYSVSREKKERFSLILESASTNQTSMYLCASSLYPPGGELFFGEGSRLTVL.

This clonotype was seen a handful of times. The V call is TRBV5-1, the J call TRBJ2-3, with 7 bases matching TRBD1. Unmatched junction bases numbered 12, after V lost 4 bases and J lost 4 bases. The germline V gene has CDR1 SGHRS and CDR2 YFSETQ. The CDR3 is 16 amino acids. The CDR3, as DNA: TGCGCCAGCAGCCTGAGTACGACAGGGATATCAGATACGCAGTATTTT. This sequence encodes CASSLSTTGISDTQYF. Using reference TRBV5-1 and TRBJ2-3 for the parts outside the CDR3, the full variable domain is KAGVTQTPRYLIKTRGQQVTLSCSPISGHRSVSWYQQTPGQGLQFLFEYFSETQRNKGNFPGRFSGRQFSNSRSEMNVSTLELGDSALYLCASSLSTTGISDTQYFGPGTRLTVL.

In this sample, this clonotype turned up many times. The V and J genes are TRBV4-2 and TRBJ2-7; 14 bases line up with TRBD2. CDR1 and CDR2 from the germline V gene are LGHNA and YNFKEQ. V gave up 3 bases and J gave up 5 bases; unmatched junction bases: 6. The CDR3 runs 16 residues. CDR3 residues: CASSHDGLAGGNEQYF. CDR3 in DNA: TGTGCCAGCAGCCACGATGGACTAGCGGGAGGTAACGAGCAGTACTTC.

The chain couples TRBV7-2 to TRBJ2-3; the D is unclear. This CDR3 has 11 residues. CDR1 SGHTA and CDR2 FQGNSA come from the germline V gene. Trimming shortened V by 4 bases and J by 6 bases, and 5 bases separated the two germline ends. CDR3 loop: CASSSVDTQYF. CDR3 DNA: TGTGCCAGCAGCTCCGTCGATACGCAGTATTTT.